The clone carrying this T cell receptor (beta chain) was counted a few times. As yet, its antigen is unknown. Germline loops: CDR1 SQVTM, CDR2 ANQGSEA. V was pared by 6 bases and J by 4 bases, with 13 bases of the junction left unmatched. This CDR3 contains 15 residues. Quantitative 5'-RACE was performed with molecular barcodes, and it yielded the TCR beta libraries. MiXCR, run by TCRdb on the 5' RACE reads, gives a single entry per CDR3 protein. The sample lists 650,000 to 800,000 distinct CDR3 sequences, roughly 20% occurring once. These data are taken from a study of CD8 T cells in ankylosing spondylitis. Overall study findings and caveats: Seemingly characteristic of ankylosing spondylitis blood was a TCR beta motif consisting of about 8 highly homologous variants. Disease-associated clonotypes exhibited CD8+ identity and were relatively infrequent in peripheral blood. Disease-linked clones reportedly showed significant enrichment in matched ankylosing spondylitis synovial fluid.

The sequenced sample consisted of blood, either unsorted or a sorted T cell fraction (not recorded which). The source of this sequence is a male donor with ankylosing spondylitis. V is TRBV29-1 and J is TRBJ2-3, with 7 bases aligning to TRBD1. The CDR3 DNA reads TGCAGCGTGGTCCCCGACAGGGTCGGGGCAGATACGCAGTATTTT. This translates into CSVVPDRVGADTQYF.